The entry that follows covers one T cell receptor (beta chain) sequence. The antigen is unknown. This entry comes from a study of CD8+ T cells in alopecia areata. This sample's treatment: oral pan-JAK inhibitor, 5-10 mg twice daily. The CDR3 sequence is 14 residues long. The germline V and J ends were trimmed by 0 bases and 8 bases, with 13 bases remaining between them. Looked up from germline, CDR1 is LNHNV and CDR2 is YYDKDF (reference sequence). Study outcomes and limitations: Clonality in lesional scalp, especially alopecia totalis/universalis, exceeded that of normal scalp. Persistence during tofacitinib was seen for many expanded lesional clones in scalp and blood. Scalp clonality decreased significantly with tofacitinib, and so did expanded CD8+ clones among the top 100.

As the sequencing template, cDNA was produced by extracting RNA and reverse transcribing it. TCRdb's table, derived via immunoSEQ multiplex PCR, lists solely in-frame clones and lacks some. The sample yields fewer than 250,000 clones, around three fifths seen once. The chain has TRBV15 and TRBJ1-2; D is perhaps TRBD1 (5 bases). This receptor was obtained from a human donor with alopecia areata. The sequences come from CD4+ T cells sorted from blood, collected at week 24, from a patient treated with tofacitinib. The CDR3 DNA sequence: TGTGCCACCAGCAGAGATCGGATGGGGACCGGCTACACCTTC. Translated, it gives CATSRDRMGTGYTF.